The 14 T cell receptor beta chains reported below all come from one sample, sequenced in a study of blood T cell repertoires in COVID-19. TCRdb's copy holds only in-frame clones and misses some; the assay was immunoSEQ multiplex PCR. The sample carries approximately 82,000 clones, around 80% recorded once. The source material was peripheral blood. The source of these receptors is a woman aged 70-85 years with acute or convalescent COVID-19.

The chain carries TRBV30 and TRBJ1-1, with 8 nucleotides matching TRBD1. The germline CDR1 and CDR2 sequences are GTSNPN and SVGIG (reference sequence). CDR3 length: 13 amino acids. V gave up 2 bases and J gave up 11 bases; unmatched junction bases: 10. CDR3 sequence reads: CAWSTRTGLSAFF. CDR3 in DNA: TGTGCCTGGAGTACCAGGACAGGGCTGTCTGCTTTCTTT. Variable domain in full (rest from reference TRBV30 and TRBJ1-1): SQTIHQWPATLVQPVGSPLSLECTVEGTSNPNLYWYRQAAGRGLQLLFYSVGIGQISSEVPQNLSASRPQDRQFILSSKKLLLSDSGFYLCAWSTRTGLSAFFGQGTRLTVV.

CDR3 in DNA: TGTGCCTGGAGTTGGGTCGAAGGGGCCGAGCAGTACTTC. The encoded protein is CAWSWVEGAEQYF. This chain uses TRBV30 with TRBJ2-7; D might be TRBD1 (5 bases). The CDR3 extends over 13 amino acids. V was shortened by 2 bases and J by 6 bases, with 14 bases between the two germline ends. The germline gives CDR1 GTSNPN, CDR2 SVGIG (reference sequence).

The chain recombines TRBV5-6 with TRBJ2-7; 9 bases align to TRBD2. The V gene's germline CDR1 is SGHDT and CDR2 YYEEEE. V trimming: 2 bases; J trimming: 6 bases; junction bases outside the gene matches: 6. The CDR3 length is 14 residues. Here the CDR3 DNA reads TGTGCCAGCAGCTTTCCCGGGACTAGCTCCGAGCAGTACTTC. This gives the protein CASSFPGTSSEQYF.

The V gene is TRBV19, the J gene TRBJ2-1, with TRBD2 matching over 11 bases. The germline CDR1 and CDR2 sequences are LNHDA and SQIVND (reference sequence). V lost 5 bases to trimming and J lost 0 bases; unmatched junction nucleotides: 9. The CDR3 extends over 18 amino acids. CDR3 sequence (DNA): TGTGCCAGTAGTCCGCGGAGAACTAGCGGGAGCTCCTACAATGAGCAGTTCTTC. Translation: CASSPRRTSGSSYNEQFF.

The J gene is TRBJ1-4, the V gene TRBV5-6, with 9 bases identical to TRBD1. The CDR3 has 15 amino acids. J was trimmed by 6 bases and V by 2 bases; bases with no gene match: 5. From germline, CDR1 is SGHDT and CDR2 YYEEEE. The CDR3 DNA follows: TGTGCCAGCAGCTTCGGGACAGGGCTTCATGAAAAACTGTTTTTT. This gives the protein CASSFGTGLHEKLFF. Full variable domain (missing parts from reference TRBV5-6 and TRBJ1-4): DAGVTQSPTHLIKTRGQQVTLRCSPKSGHDTVSWYQQALGQGPQFIFQYYEEEERQRGNFPDRFSGHQFPNYSSELNVNALLLGDSALYLCASSFGTGLHEKLFFGSGTQLSVL.

This chain links TRBV24-1 with TRBJ1-5, with D hard to call. V shed 3 bases and J shed 4 bases, with 15 bases lying between them. Germline V gene lookup returns CDR1 KGHDR and CDR2 SFDVKD. This CDR3 is built from 16 residues. The CDR3 loop is CATSDRTATENQPQHF. The CDR3 bases are TGTGCCACCAGTGATCGTACGGCTACAGAGAATCAGCCCCAGCATTTT.

The genes are TRBV6-5 and TRBJ2-1; TRBD2 might be the D (6 bases). Per the germline V gene, CDR1 is MNHEY and CDR2 is SVGAGI. There are 16 residues in the CDR3. V was clipped by 2 bases and J by 0 bases, with 11 bases between them. The CDR3 spells CASSYRRGSSYNEQFF. The CDR3 region has the DNA TGTGCCAGCAGTTACAGGAGGGGAAGCTCCTACAATGAGCAGTTCTTC.

CDR3 protein: CASSHFWGQGSVEQFF. The DNA of the CDR3 is TGTGCCAGCAGCCACTTTTGGGGACAGGGGTCGGTTGAGCAGTTCTTC. The chain carries TRBV3-1 (or the pseudogene TRBV3-2) and TRBJ2-1, with 10 bases that match TRBD1. Trimming at V came to 3 bases and at J to 9 bases, leaving 11 bases not matched to a gene. This CDR3 has 16 amino acids. CDR1 LGHDT and CDR2 YNNKEL come from the germline V gene (reference sequence).

This chain uses TRBV4-2 with TRBJ2-1; 10 bases map to TRBD1. The germline V gene has CDR1 LGHNA and CDR2 YNFKEQ. CDR3 length: 16 residues. J was trimmed by 7 bases and V by 0 bases; bases with no gene match: 6. CDR3 region: CASSQDGTGDENEQFF. The CDR3 DNA sequence: TGTGCCAGCAGCCAAGATGGGACAGGGGATGAGAATGAGCAGTTCTTC.

This clone turned up a few times. The genes are TRBV18 and TRBJ2-7; 7 bases line up with TRBD1. Unmatched junction bases numbered 7, after V lost 3 bases and J lost 2 bases. The germline V gene has CDR1 KGHSH and CDR2 LQKENI. This CDR3 is built from 15 residues. The DNA of the CDR3 is TGTGCCAGCTCACCGGGGACAGCCCCTGCCTACGAGCAGTACTTC. Its protein is CASSPGTAPAYEQYF.

The chain has TRBV10-1 and TRBJ2-7, with 8 nucleotides matching TRBD1. The CDR3 totals 14 residues. The J segment lost 9 bases and the V segment lost 5 bases, leaving 12 bases of the junction unmatched. Germline-derived CDR1 and CDR2 are WNHNN and SYGVQD (reference sequence). CDR3 amino acids: CASSPGQAHEGQYF. CDR3 nucleotide sequence: TGCGCCAGCAGTCCGGGACAGGCCCATGAGGGGCAGTACTTC.

V and J are TRBV7-8 and TRBJ1-1; D gene uncertain. This CDR3 has 15 amino acids. V lost 3 bases to trimming and J lost 6 bases, with 17 bases between them. CDR1 and CDR2 (germline): SGHVS, FQNEAQ. The CDR3 DNA reads TGTGCCAGCAGCTTGCAACAGAGAACTTATTCTGAAGCTTTCTTT. As protein: CASSLQQRTYSEAFF.

The chain uses TRBV2 and TRBJ1-2; weak D call: TRBD1 (5 bases). Deletions cut 4 bases from V and 4 bases from J, with 13 bases between. The CDR3 runs to 14 residues. The germline V gene has CDR1 SNHLY and CDR2 FYNNEI. CDR3 amino acids: CASSGAGRPYGYTF. CDR3 nucleotides: TGTGCCAGCAGTGGGGCAGGGCGCCCCTATGGCTACACCTTC.

This clone was detected once. This chain joins TRBV6-6 and TRBJ1-1, with D uncertain. Germline loops: CDR1 MNHNY, CDR2 SVGAGI (reference sequence). Trimming cost V 7 bases and J 1 base, with 4 bases left between them. The CDR3 loop spans 11 amino acids. CDR3 coding DNA: TGTGCCAGCAACAAGAACACTGAAGCTTTCTTT. Translating it yields CASNKNTEAFF.